Given below is one T cell receptor beta chain in context. Preparation of TRB cDNA libraries relied on 5' RACE carrying UMI labels. TCRdb re-called the 5' RACE reads, yielding one record per CDR3 amino acid sequence without DNA. This listing includes about 58,000 distinct CDR3 sequences. This sample is drawn from a study of CXCR3-negative and CXCR3-positive naive CD8 T cells. The clonotype originates from a human donor in good health. Some clones in this sample may be carry-over from other donors' samples. Source material: naive CXCR3- CD8+ T cells from blood. Documented subset: CD45RO-CCR7+CD27+CD95- naive CD8+ T cells lacking CXCR3 (TNR3-).

CDR3 amino acids: CASSQGTTGDGYTF. This chain links TRBV4-3 with TRBJ1-2; TCRdb indicates TRBD1, and absent DNA this call remains unverified. Germline CDR1 and CDR2: LGHNA and YSLEER. The CDR3 sequence is 14 residues long.